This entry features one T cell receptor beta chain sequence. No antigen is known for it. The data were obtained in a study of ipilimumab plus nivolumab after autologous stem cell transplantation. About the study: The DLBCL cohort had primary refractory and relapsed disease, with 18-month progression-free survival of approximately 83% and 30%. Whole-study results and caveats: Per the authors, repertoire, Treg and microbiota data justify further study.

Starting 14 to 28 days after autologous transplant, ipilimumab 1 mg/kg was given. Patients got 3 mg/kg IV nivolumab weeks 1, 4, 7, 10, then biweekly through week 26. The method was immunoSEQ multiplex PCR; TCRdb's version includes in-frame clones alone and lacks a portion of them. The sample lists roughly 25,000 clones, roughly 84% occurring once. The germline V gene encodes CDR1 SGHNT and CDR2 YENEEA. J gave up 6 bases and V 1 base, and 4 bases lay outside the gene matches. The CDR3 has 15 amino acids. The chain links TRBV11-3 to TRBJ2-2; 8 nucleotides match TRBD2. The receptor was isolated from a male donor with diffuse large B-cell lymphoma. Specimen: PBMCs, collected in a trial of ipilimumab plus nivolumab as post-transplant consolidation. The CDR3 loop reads CASSLVTGGAGELFF. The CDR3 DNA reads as TGTGCCAGCAGCTTAGTTACCGGGGGGGCCGGGGAGCTGTTTTTT. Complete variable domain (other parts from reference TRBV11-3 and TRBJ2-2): EAGVVQSPRYKIIEKKQPVAFWCNPISGHNTLYWYLQNLGQGPELLIRYENEEAVDDSQLPKDRFSAERLKGVDSTLKIQPAELGDSAVYLCASSLVTGGAGELFFGEGSRLTVL.